These T cell receptor beta chains were read from a single sample in a study of shared clonotypes between healthy human individuals. The data were produced by immunoSEQ multiplex PCR, yet TCRdb's version contains in-frame clones alone and is incomplete. The data show approximately 340,000 clones, around 74% seen once. Sample: memory CD4+ T cells sorted from blood. These receptors were taken from a man aged 30 to 39 in good health. CDR3s include the opening cysteine and the closing phenylalanine or tryptophan. Some rows mark clone size as missing; the rest say once, few, many or name a class of expanded clone.

clone_size	cdr3_length	v_call	j_call	cdr3_aa
NA	12	TRBV28	TRBJ2-7	CASSLNRVQQYF
NA	13	TRBV19	TRBJ1-1	CASNLEGSTEAFF
NA	13	TRBV18	TRBJ1-1	CASSPTGGTEAFF
NA	14	TRBV28	TRBJ2-7	CASSPGQASSEQYF
NA	14	TRBV18	TRBJ1-1	CASSPGGADTEAFF
few	14	TRBV15	TRBJ1-2	CATSRERTGYGYTF
few	14	TRBV7-2	TRBJ1-1	CASSSRPSPAEAFF
NA	16	TRBV4-1	TRBJ2-7	CASSRQSSGRSYEQYF
NA	14	TRBV7-8	TRBJ1-4	CASSRDRTNEKLFF
many	16	TRBV19	TRBJ2-1	CASSLVAQGPYNEQFF
few	16	TRBV28	TRBJ2-4	CASSPGQGRRLNIQYF
NA	14	TRBV5-1	TRBJ1-6	CASAGSSYNSPLHF
NA	13	TRBV28	TRBJ2-1	CASSHDRDNEQFF
NA	16	TRBV6-5	TRBJ2-1	CASSYAVWGHDNEQFF
NA	19	TRBV19	TRBJ2-4	CASSVRQGSIARAKNIQYF
NA	14	TRBV5-5	TRBJ1-1	CASSLDSWNTEAFF
NA	11	TRBV10-2	TRBJ2-1	CASTAGNEQFF
NA	12	TRBV7-9	TRBJ1-4	CASSSADGKLFF
NA	15	TRBV5-1	TRBJ2-5	CASAPTSGRGETQYF
NA	12	TRBV29-1	TRBJ2-1	CSATVRYSGEFF
NA	12	TRBV19	TRBJ2-7	CASSAVGGEQYF
NA	12	TRBV29-1	TRBJ2-7	CSTYDSAYEQYF
NA	16	TRBV28	TRBJ2-1	CASSLGASGRGNEQFF
NA	14	TRBV7-2	TRBJ1-2	CASSLQVDVTGYTF
NA	21	TRBV18	TRBJ2-5	CASSPLSGSGTVMNSQETQYF
NA	12	TRBV6-5	TRBJ2-7	CASSSISGEQYF
NA	13	TRBV6-1	TRBJ1-2	CASTMTRIYGYTF
NA	12	TRBV6-6	TRBJ1-2	CASISLQGGYTF
NA	13	TRBV9	TRBJ2-2	CASSVDNTGELFF
few	14	TRBV5-6	TRBJ1-3	CASSFTGVGNTIYF
NA	14	TRBV7-2	TRBJ1-4	CASSLDRANEKLFF
NA	16	TRBV11-2	TRBJ1-3	CASSPGTLISGNTIYF
once	13	TRBV9	TRBJ2-3	CASSGSHTDTQYF
NA	18	TRBV12-2	TRBJ1-3	CASRLACRTIVSGNTIYF
NA	16	TRBV18	TRBJ1-1	CASSPAGGGEDTEAFF
NA	13	TRBV5-1	TRBJ2-1	CASRLRQGDEQFF
NA	14	TRBV6-6	TRBJ2-7	CASSPISGTSEQYF